This entry lists 25 T cell receptor beta chains sequenced from one sample in a study of T-cell memory formation after mild COVID-19. TCRdb processed the 5' RACE reads anew with MiXCR; each CDR3 protein has one entry. This sample yields 110,000 to 150,000 distinct CDR3 sequences, of which 11% to 15% are seen a single time; 25% to 30% belongs to the top ten. The sequenced sample was PBMCs or a T cell subset sorted from them (not recorded which). The origin of the receptors is an adult woman who had mild COVID-19 (a few samples of this study predate the infection). Cell type and time point are not known.

For the CDR3, the DNA is TGTGCCAGCAGCTTCGGGACTAGCGTCTTGATCTCCCAGTTCTTC. This gives the protein CASSFGTSVLISQFF. This chain uses TRBV7-8 with TRBJ2-1, with TRBD2 identical over 10 bases. The CDR3 contains 15 residues. Germline CDR1 and CDR2: SGHVS and FQNEAQ. V shed 3 bases and J 13 bases; nucleotides not matched to a gene: 12.

V gene TRBV13 combines with J gene TRBJ1-5; a weak D match, TRBD1 (5 bases). Germline V gene lookup returns CDR1 PRHDT and CDR2 FYEKMQ (reference sequence). The ends were cut back, 5 bases at V and 4 bases at J, with 15 bases in the middle. This CDR3 spans 15 amino acids. The CDR3 DNA is TGTGCCAGCAGCCTCGGGACGGGTCGTAATCAGCCCCAGCATTTT. It is translated as CASSLGTGRNQPQHF. Together with reference TRBV13 and TRBJ1-5, the CDR3 gives the full variable domain: AAGVIQSPRHLIKEKRETATLKCYPIPRHDTVYWYQQGPGQDPQFLISFYEKMQSDKGSIPDRFSAQQFSDYHSELNMSSLELGDSALYFCASSLGTGRNQPQHFGDGTRLSIL.

The chain is built from TRBV30 and TRBJ1-1; TRBD1 matches at 8 bases. Germline values: CDR1 GTSNPN, CDR2 SVGIG (reference sequence). V was clipped by 4 bases and J by 2 bases; unmatched bases: 24. The CDR3 has 20 amino acids. The CDR3 here is CAWISGQATATSRFNTEAFF. In nucleotides, the CDR3 is TGTGCCTGGATATCGGGACAGGCGACCGCTACCTCCAGATTCAACACTGAAGCTTTCTTT.

The rearrangement uses TRBV29-1 and TRBJ1-1; possible D gene TRBD1, 5 bases. The CDR3 consists of 14 residues. V lost 4 bases, J lost 4 bases, and 16 bases lay in between. Germline V gene data show CDR1 as SQVTM and CDR2 as ANQGSEA. CDR3 in amino acids: CSVVGPVGVTEAFF. The CDR3 DNA reads as TGCAGCGTTGTGGGGCCGGTCGGGGTCACTGAAGCTTTCTTT.

In regard to this clonotype: This may be a read error, as it is one base from a much larger clone. The chain carries TRBV5-1 and TRBJ2-7, with 10 bases that match TRBD1. The CDR3 has 14 residues. V was pared by 3 bases and J by 5 bases, with 5 bases of the junction left unmatched. Per the germline V gene, CDR1 is SGHRS and CDR2 is YFSETQ. CDR3 DNA sequence: TGCGCCAGCAGCTACTCGACAGGGGGCAACGAGCAGTACTTC. This gives the protein CASSYSTGGNEQYF.

V and J are TRBV7-8 and TRBJ2-1; D remains unclear. In germline, CDR1 is SGHVS, CDR2 FQNEAQ. V shed 0 bases and J shed 0 bases, with 9 bases lying between them. The CDR3 covers 16 residues. CDR3 sequence: CASSLAGIGSYNEQFF. The CDR3 DNA sequence: TGTGCCAGCAGCTTAGCAGGCATTGGCTCCTACAATGAGCAGTTCTTC.

The rearrangement joins TRBV4-2 to TRBJ2-2; TRBD2 aligns across 8 bases. This CDR3 spans 14 amino acids. Per the germline V gene, CDR1 is LGHNA and CDR2 is YNFKEQ. J lost 6 bases, V lost 4 bases, and 4 bases had no gene match. The CDR3 spells CASSPGREAGELFF. The CDR3 DNA sequence: TGTGCCAGCAGCCCCGGGAGGGAGGCCGGGGAGCTGTTTTTT.

This clonotype was found a few times. The genes are TRBV12-3 or TRBV12-4 and TRBJ2-6; D call uncertain. The V gene lost 2 bases and the J gene lost 0 bases, with 8 bases spanning the gap. The CDR3 consists of 16 residues. In DNA, the CDR3 is TGTGCCAGCAGTTTAATCCAGCCCTCTGGGGCCAACGTCCTGACTTTC. It codes for CASSLIQPSGANVLTF.

The rearrangement uses TRBV7-9 and TRBJ2-7; 12 nucleotides align to TRBD1. The CDR3 sequence is 19 residues long. The V and J ends lost 5 bases and 2 bases, in that order; junction bases with no gene match: 16. Germline V gives CDR1 SEHNR, CDR2 FQNEAQ (reference sequence). Here the CDR3 DNA reads TGTGCCAGCAGCCCTCCGGAACCGGGACAGGGGGCGTCCCCCTACGAGCAGTACTTC. It is translated as CASSPPEPGQGASPYEQYF.

V is TRBV7-9 and J is TRBJ2-1; 13 bases align to TRBD2. From germline, CDR1 is SEHNR and CDR2 FQNEAQ (reference sequence). V lost 5 bases, J lost 4 bases, and 5 bases stayed unmatched. This CDR3 is 16 amino acids long. CDR3 sequence: CASSTKLAGGYNEQFF. The DNA of the CDR3 is TGTGCCAGCAGCACAAAACTAGCGGGGGGGTACAATGAGCAGTTCTTC.

This clonotype appeared a few times. This chain joins TRBV20-1 and TRBJ2-3; 10 positions agree with TRBD2. V lost 0 bases to trimming and J lost 3 bases; unmatched junction nucleotides: 15. Germline loops: CDR1 DFQATT, CDR2 SNEGSKA (reference sequence). This CDR3 is 19 amino acids long. The CDR3: CSARDPGLAGVVGTDTQYF. The DNA for the CDR3 is TGCAGTGCTAGAGATCCTGGGCTAGCGGGAGTAGTGGGGACAGATACGCAGTATTTT.

Only a few counts were recorded for this clonotype. This CDR3 is CASSLVRGDTGELFF. The CDR3 DNA follows: TGTGCCAGCAGCTTAGTGCGGGGAGACACCGGGGAGCTGTTTTTT. The genes are TRBV7-2 and TRBJ2-2; D is perhaps TRBD2 (6 bases). This CDR3 has 15 amino acids. Germline values: CDR1 SGHTA, CDR2 FQGNSA. V lost 1 base and J 3 bases, leaving 9 bases between the germline ends.

This chain connects TRBV9 to TRBJ1-1; D not resolved. Between the trimmed V and J ends, which lost 1 base and 6 bases, there was a span of 13 bases. The CDR3 is 14 amino acids. CDR1 is SGDLS and CDR2 is YYNGEE in the germline V gene. The CDR3 DNA reads as TGTGCCAGCAGCGTACAAGGAGTACCTTCTGAAGCTTTCTTT. Amino acids: CASSVQGVPSEAFF. The full variable domain, with the rest looked up from reference TRBV9 and TRBJ1-1, is DSGVTQTPKHLITATGQRVTLRCSPRSGDLSVYWYQQSLDQGLQFLIQYYNGEERAKGNILERFSAQQFPDLHSELNLSSLELGDSALYFCASSVQGVPSEAFFGQGTRLTVV.

The genes are TRBV11-2 and TRBJ1-1; D perhaps matches TRBD1 (6 bases). CDR1 and CDR2 from the germline V gene are SGHAT and FQNNGV. The CDR3 runs to 15 residues. The V end lost 4 bases, the J end lost 6 bases, and 18 bases lay between the germline ends. CDR3 in DNA: TGTGCCAGCAGCTCGATAGAAACAGGGATTGCTGAAGCTTTCTTT. It is translated as CASSSIETGIAEAFF.

This clonotype was observed a few times. The chain joins TRBV2 to TRBJ2-6; D is perhaps TRBD1 (6 bases). Per germline, CDR1 SNHLY and CDR2 FYNNEI. The V end was cut by 10 bases, the J end by 4 bases, with 17 bases between. CDR3 length: 15 residues. CDR3 sequence: CAIRNTGLGANVLTF. CDR3 coding DNA: TGTGCCATCAGAAATACAGGGCTAGGGGCCAACGTCCTGACTTTC.

This clonotype was seen a few times. The chain links TRBV7-2 to TRBJ2-7; D possibly corresponds to TRBD2 (6 bases). V was clipped by 5 bases and J by 2 bases, with 19 bases between them. Germline CDR1 SGHTA, CDR2 FQGNSA. CDR3 length equals 16 residues. In DNA form, the CDR3 reads TGTGCCAGCAGCCCCTTTGTGGGAGGCCCCACCTACGAGCAGTACTTC. This gives the protein CASSPFVGGPTYEQYF. The variable domain in full, with the rest retrieved from reference TRBV7-2 and TRBJ2-7, is GAGVSQSPSNKVTEKGKDVELRCDPISGHTALYWYRQSLGQGLEFLIYFQGNSAPDKSGLPSDRFSAERTGGSVSTLTIQRTQQEDSAVYLCASSPFVGGPTYEQYFGPGTRLTVT.

The genes are TRBV7-9 and TRBJ1-2; no firm D call. The CDR3 totals 15 residues. From germline, CDR1 is SEHNR and CDR2 FQNEAQ (reference sequence). V was shortened by 3 bases and J by 0 bases, with 11 bases between the two germline ends. CDR3 residues: CASSLGYLANYGYTF. In DNA form, the CDR3 reads TGTGCCAGCAGCTTGGGTTACCTGGCTAACTATGGCTACACCTTC.

The V gene is TRBV5-1, the J gene TRBJ2-5, with D maybe TRBD2 (5 bases). The V gene's germline CDR1 is SGHRS and CDR2 YFSETQ. The CDR3 contains 13 residues. V dropped 0 bases and J dropped 3 bases, with 6 bases sitting between them. The CDR3 spells CASSLVEEETQYF. DNA for the CDR3: TGCGCCAGCAGCTTGGTGGAGGAAGAGACCCAGTACTTC.

This clonotype was observed a handful of times. The chain couples TRBV19 to TRBJ1-5; perhaps TRBD1 as D (5 bases). Trimming removed 1 base from V and 8 bases from J, with 9 bases in between. Per the germline V gene, CDR1 is LNHDA and CDR2 is SQIVND (reference sequence). CDR3 length: 13 residues. The CDR3 is CASSIVSGKPQHF. CDR3 nucleotides: TGTGCCAGTAGTATAGTTTCAGGGAAGCCCCAGCATTTT.

The chain combines TRBV4-1 with TRBJ2-7; D assignment may be TRBD1 or TRBD2 (5 bases each). Germline lookup yields CDR1 MGHRA and CDR2 YSYEKL. The CDR3 is made up of 16 amino acids. V lost 1 base to trimming and J lost 7 bases, with 20 bases between them. The DNA of the CDR3 is TGCGCCAGCAGCCAAGGCCGGGACGGTCGGATGTGGGAGCAGTACTTC. This codes for CASSQGRDGRMWEQYF.

This chain connects TRBV5-6 to TRBJ2-1; TRBD2 aligns across 8 bases. CDR1 is SGHDT and CDR2 is YYEEEE in the germline V gene. With 4 bases clipped from V and 6 bases from J, the junction kept 3 bases outside the gene matches. The CDR3 extends over 13 amino acids. CDR3 loop: CASSPTSGNEQFF. The DNA for the CDR3 is TGTGCCAGCAGCCCTACTAGCGGCAATGAGCAGTTCTTC. Looking up the rest from reference TRBV5-6 and TRBJ2-1 gives the full variable domain: DAGVTQSPTHLIKTRGQQVTLRCSPKSGHDTVSWYQQALGQGPQFIFQYYEEEERQRGNFPDRFSGHQFPNYSSELNVNALLLGDSALYLCASSPTSGNEQFFGPGTRLTVL.

This rearrangement joins TRBV12-3 or TRBV12-4 to TRBJ2-3; D call uncertain. The V end was cut by 6 bases, the J end by 4 bases, with 11 bases between. The CDR3 has 13 residues. Here the CDR3 DNA reads TGTGCCAGCAGCCCCGCCGGGCCAGATACGCAGTATTTT. Translated: CASSPAGPDTQYF.

The table lists this clonotype with a few counts. The V and J genes are TRBV27 and TRBJ2-7; no clear D. Per the germline V gene, CDR1 is MNHEY and CDR2 is SMNVEV (reference sequence). This CDR3 has 14 amino acids. Trimming shortened V by 5 bases and J by 4 bases, and 15 bases separated the two germline ends. This chain's CDR3 is CASSTHWKAYEQYF. The CDR3 region has the DNA TGTGCCAGCAGTACACACTGGAAGGCGTACGAGCAGTACTTC.

This clonotype was recorded a few times. This chain uses TRBV24-1 with TRBJ2-7; D unclear. Trimming stripped 4 bases from V and 3 bases from J, with 6 bases between. This CDR3 spans 12 amino acids. Germline CDR1 is KGHDR and CDR2 is SFDVKD. CDR3 nucleotide sequence: TGTGCCACCAGTGAGAGCGACTACGAGCAGTACTTC. Amino acids: CATSESDYEQYF.

Of note for this clonotype: Possible read error: a much larger clone is one base away. The V gene is TRBV15, the J gene TRBJ1-5; D is undetermined. Germline-derived CDR1 and CDR2 are LNHNV and YYDKDF (reference sequence). The CDR3 contains 13 residues. The CDR3 region is CATSRERVQHQHF. For the CDR3, the DNA is TGTGCCACCAGCAGAGAGAGAGTTCAGCACCAGCATTTT.